This TCR beta chain was recovered during a study of cytomegalovirus exposure and HLA in healthy donors. Whole-study results and caveats: The analysis excluded some indistinguishable V segments, including TRBV6-2 and TRBV6-3. Researchers reported in a later analysis that common viral pathogens appeared linked to several top clusters.

In the PCR, 60 Vbeta and 13 Jbeta primers were used. Profiling relied on immunoSEQ multiplex PCR, and the TCRdb table lists in-frame clones only, not all of them. The table has 90,000 to 110,000 clones, approximately 84% seen once. With 2 bases removed from V and 6 bases from J, the gap between germline ends came to 8 bases. From germline, CDR1 is SGHTA and CDR2 FQGTGA. The CDR3 length is 13 residues. A remark on this clone: Its antigen remains unknown.

Sequencing was done on a sample of PBMCs. The clonotype originates from a male donor in good health and CMV-seronegative. The rearrangement uses TRBV7-3 and TRBJ2-1; D uncertain. The CDR3 loop is CASSLGPPNEQFF. In DNA, the CDR3 is TGTGCCAGCAGCTTAGGCCCACCCAATGAGCAGTTCTTC.